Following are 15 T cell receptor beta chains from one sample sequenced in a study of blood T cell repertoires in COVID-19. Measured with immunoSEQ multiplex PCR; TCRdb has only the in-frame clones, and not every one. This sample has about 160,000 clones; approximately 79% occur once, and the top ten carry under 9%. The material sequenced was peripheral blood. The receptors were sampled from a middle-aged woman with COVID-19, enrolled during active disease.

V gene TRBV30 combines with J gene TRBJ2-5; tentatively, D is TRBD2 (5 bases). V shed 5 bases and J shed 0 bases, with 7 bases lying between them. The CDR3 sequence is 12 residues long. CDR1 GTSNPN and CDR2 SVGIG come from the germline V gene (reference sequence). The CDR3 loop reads CAWSSYQETQYF. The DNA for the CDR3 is TGTGCCTGGTCTAGCTACCAAGAGACCCAGTACTTC.

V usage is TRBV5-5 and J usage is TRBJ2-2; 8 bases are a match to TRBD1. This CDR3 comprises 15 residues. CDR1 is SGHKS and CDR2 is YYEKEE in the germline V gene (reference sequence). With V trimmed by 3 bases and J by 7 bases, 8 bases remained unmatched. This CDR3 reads CASSSPDRGHGELFF. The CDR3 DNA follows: TGTGCCAGCAGCTCCCCCGACAGGGGCCACGGGGAGCTGTTTTTT.

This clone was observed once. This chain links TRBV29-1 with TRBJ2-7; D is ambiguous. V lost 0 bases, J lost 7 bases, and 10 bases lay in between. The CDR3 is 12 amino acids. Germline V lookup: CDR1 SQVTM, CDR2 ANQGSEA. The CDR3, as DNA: TGCAGCGTTGAAGACGCACGGCGGGAGCAGTACTTC. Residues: CSVEDARREQYF.

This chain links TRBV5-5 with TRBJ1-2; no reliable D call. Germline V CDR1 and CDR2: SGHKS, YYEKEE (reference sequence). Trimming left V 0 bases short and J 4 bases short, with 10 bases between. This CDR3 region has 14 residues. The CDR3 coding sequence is TGTGCCAGCAGCTTGGATCAGGCCACCTATGGCTACACCTTC. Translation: CASSLDQATYGYTF. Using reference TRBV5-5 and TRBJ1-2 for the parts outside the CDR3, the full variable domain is DAGVTQSPTHLIKTRGQQVTLRCSPISGHKSVSWYQQVLGQGPQFIFQYYEKEERGRGNFPDRFSARQFPNYSSELNVNALLLGDSALYLCASSLDQATYGYTFGSGTRLTVV.

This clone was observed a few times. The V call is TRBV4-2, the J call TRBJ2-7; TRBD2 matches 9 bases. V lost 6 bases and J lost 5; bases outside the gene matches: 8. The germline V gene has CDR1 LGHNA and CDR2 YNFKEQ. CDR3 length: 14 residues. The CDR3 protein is CASRGGRAFDEQYF. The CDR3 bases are TGTGCCAGCAGGGGCGGGAGGGCCTTCGACGAGCAGTACTTC.

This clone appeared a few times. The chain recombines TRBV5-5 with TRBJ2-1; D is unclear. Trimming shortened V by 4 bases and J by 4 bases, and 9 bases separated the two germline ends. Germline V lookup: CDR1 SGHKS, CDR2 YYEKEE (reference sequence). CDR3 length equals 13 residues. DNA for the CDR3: TGTGCCAGCAGCCCGAATGAGTACAATGAGCAGTTCTTC. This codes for CASSPNEYNEQFF. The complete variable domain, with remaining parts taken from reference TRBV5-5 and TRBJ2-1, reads DAGVTQSPTHLIKTRGQQVTLRCSPISGHKSVSWYQQVLGQGPQFIFQYYEKEERGRGNFPDRFSARQFPNYSSELNVNALLLGDSALYLCASSPNEYNEQFFGPGTRLTVL.

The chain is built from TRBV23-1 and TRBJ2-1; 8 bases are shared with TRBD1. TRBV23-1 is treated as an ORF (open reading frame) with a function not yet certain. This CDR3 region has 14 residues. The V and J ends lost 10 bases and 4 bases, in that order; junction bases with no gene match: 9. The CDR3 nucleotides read TGCGCCACGTACCGGGACAGGCCTTACAATGAGCAGTTCTTC. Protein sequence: CATYRDRPYNEQFF.

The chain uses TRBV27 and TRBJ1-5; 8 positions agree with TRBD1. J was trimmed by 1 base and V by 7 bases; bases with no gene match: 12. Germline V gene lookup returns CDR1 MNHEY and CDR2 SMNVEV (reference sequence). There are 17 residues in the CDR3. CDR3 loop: CASTRPRTGLSNQPQHF. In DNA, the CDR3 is TGTGCCAGCACCCGACCACGGACAGGGTTGAGCAATCAGCCCCAGCATTTT.

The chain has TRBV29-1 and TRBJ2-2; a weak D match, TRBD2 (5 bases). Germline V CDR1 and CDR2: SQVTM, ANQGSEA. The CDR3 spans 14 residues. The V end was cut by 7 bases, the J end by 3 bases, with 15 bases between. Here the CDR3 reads CSAATGLHTGELFF. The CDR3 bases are TGCAGCGCCGCAACCGGACTGCACACCGGGGAGCTGTTTTTT.

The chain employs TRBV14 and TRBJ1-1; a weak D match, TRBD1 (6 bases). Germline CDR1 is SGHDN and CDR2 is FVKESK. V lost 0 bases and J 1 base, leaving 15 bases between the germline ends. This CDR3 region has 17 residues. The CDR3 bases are TGTGCCAGCAGCCAAGACCCAACAGGGATAGGGAACACTGAAGCTTTCTTT. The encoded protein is CASSQDPTGIGNTEAFF. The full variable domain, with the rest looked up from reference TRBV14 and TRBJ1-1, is EAGVTQFPSHSVIEKGQTVTLRCDPISGHDNLYWYRRVMGKEIKFLLHFVKESKQDESGMPNNRFLAERTGGTYSTLKVQPAELEDSGVYFCASSQDPTGIGNTEAFFGQGTRLTVV.

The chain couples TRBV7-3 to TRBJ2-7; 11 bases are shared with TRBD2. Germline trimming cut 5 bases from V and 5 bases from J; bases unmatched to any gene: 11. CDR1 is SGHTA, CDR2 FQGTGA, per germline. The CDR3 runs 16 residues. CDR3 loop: CASSPLAGGPGDEQYF. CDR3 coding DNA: TGTGCCAGCAGCCCATTAGCGGGAGGGCCAGGCGACGAGCAGTACTTC.

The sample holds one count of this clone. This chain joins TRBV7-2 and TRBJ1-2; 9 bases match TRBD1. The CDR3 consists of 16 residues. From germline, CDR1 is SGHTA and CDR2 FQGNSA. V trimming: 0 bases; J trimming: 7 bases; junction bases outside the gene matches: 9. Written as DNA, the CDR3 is TGTGCCAGCAGCTTAGCCGGGACAGGGTCTTTTAGTGGCTACACCTTC. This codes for CASSLAGTGSFSGYTF.

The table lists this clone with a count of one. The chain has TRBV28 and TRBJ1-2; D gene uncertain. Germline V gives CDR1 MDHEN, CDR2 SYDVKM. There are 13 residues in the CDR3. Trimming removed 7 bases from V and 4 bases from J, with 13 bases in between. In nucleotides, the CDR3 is TGTGCCAGCACGGGTGTCCGCTCCTATGGCTACACCTTC. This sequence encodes CASTGVRSYGYTF.

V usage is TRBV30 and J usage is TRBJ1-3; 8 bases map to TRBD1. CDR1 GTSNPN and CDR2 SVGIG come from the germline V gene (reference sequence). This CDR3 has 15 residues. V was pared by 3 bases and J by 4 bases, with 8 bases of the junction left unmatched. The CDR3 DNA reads TGTGCCTGGAGAGAGGCAGGGGGCGCCGGAAACACCATATATTTT. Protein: CAWREAGGAGNTIYF.

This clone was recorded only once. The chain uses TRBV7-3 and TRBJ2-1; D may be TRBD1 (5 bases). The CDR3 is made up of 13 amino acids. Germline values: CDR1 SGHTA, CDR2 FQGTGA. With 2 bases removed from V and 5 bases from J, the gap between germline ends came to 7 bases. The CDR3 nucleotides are TGTGCCAGCAGCTTAGCAGGGAACAATGAGCAGTTCTTC. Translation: CASSLAGNNEQFF.